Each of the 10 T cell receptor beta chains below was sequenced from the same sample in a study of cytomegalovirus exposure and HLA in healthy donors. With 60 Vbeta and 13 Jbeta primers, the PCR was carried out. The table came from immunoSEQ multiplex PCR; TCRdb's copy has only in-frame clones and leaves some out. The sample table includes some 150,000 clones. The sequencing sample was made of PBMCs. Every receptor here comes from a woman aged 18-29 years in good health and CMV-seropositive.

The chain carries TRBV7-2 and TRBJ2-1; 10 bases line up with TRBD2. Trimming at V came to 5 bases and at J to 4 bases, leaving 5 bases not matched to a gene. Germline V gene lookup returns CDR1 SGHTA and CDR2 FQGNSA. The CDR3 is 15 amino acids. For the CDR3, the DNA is TGTGCCAGCAGCATAACTAGCGGGACTTACAATGAGCAGTTCTTC. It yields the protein CASSITSGTYNEQFF. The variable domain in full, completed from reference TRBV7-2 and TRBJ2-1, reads GAGVSQSPSNKVTEKGKDVELRCDPISGHTALYWYRQSLGQGLEFLIYFQGNSAPDKSGLPSDRFSAERTGGSVSTLTIQRTQQEDSAVYLCASSITSGTYNEQFFGPGTRLTVL.

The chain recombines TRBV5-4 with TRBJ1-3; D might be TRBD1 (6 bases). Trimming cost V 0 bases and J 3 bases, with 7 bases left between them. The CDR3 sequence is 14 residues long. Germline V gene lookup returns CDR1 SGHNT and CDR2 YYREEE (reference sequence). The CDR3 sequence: CASSLAGVGNTIYF. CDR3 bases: TGTGCCAGCAGCTTGGCAGGGGTTGGAAACACCATATATTTT.

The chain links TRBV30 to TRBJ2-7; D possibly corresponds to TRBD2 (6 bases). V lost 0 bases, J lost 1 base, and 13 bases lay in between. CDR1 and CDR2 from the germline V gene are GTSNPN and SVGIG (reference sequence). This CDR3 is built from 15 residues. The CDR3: CAWSVSGELSYEQYF. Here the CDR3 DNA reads TGTGCCTGGAGTGTATCGGGAGAACTTTCCTACGAGCAGTACTTC.

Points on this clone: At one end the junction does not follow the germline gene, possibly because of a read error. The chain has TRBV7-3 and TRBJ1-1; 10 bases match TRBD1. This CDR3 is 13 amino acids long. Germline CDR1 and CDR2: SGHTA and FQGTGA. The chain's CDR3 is CAGRPGQGAEAFF. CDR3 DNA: TGTGCCGGCAGACCAGGACAGGGGGCTGAAGCTTTCTTT.

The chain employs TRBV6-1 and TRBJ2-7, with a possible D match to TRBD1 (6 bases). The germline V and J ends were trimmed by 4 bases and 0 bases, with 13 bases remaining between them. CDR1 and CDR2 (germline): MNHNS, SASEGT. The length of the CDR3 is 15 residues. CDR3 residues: CASSATGHISYEQYF. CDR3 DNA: TGTGCCAGCAGTGCTACGGGACACATCTCCTACGAGCAGTACTTC.

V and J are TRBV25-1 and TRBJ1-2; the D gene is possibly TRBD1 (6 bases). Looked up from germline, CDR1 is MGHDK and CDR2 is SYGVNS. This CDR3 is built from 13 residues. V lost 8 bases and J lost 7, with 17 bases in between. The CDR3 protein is CASGLVRGSGYTF. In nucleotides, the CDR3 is TGTGCCAGCGGTCTAGTCAGGGGCTCTGGCTACACCTTC.

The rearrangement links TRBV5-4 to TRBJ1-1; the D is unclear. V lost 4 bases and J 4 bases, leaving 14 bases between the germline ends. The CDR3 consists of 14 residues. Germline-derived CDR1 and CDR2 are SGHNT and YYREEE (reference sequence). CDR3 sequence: CASSKGGLLTEAFF. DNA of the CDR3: TGTGCCAGCAGCAAGGGAGGGTTGCTCACTGAAGCTTTCTTT.

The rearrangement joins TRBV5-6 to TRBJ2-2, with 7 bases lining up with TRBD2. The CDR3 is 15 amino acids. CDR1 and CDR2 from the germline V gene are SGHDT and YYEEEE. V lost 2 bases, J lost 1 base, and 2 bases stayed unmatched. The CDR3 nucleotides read TGTGCCAGCAGCTTAATAGCGGGGAACACCGGGGAGCTGTTTTTT. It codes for CASSLIAGNTGELFF.

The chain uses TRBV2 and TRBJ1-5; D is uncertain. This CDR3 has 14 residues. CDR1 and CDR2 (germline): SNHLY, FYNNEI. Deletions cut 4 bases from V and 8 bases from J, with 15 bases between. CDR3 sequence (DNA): TGTGCCAGCAGTGGCCCCACCGAGGGTAAGCCCCAGCATTTT. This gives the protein CASSGPTEGKPQHF.

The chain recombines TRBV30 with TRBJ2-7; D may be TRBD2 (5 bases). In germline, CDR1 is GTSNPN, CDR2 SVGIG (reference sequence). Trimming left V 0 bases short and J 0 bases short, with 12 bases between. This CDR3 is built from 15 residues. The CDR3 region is CAWSVQLGSSYEQYF. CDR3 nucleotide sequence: TGTGCCTGGAGTGTACAGTTAGGGAGCTCCTACGAGCAGTACTTC.